Listed below are T cell receptor beta chains from one sample, sequenced in a study of T cell responses to AZD1222 COVID-19 vaccine. Data came from immunoSEQ multiplex PCR; TCRdb stores just in-frame clones and leaves some out. This sample has tens of thousands of clones, with 80% to 90% found just once. The sequenced sample was peripheral blood, obtained 28 days after the second AZD1222 dose. The receptors were sampled from an adult who received the AZD1222 COVID-19 vaccine. CDR3s include the opening cysteine and the closing phenylalanine or tryptophan. The order of the fields is V gene, CDR3 protein.

v_gene: TRBV5-5
CDR3aa: CASSSTGTPSYEQYF

v_gene: TRBV30
CDR3aa: CAWSGPRGSPSTDTQYF

v_gene: TRBV27
CDR3aa: CASSPLRGTNEKLFF

v_gene: TRBV19
CDR3aa: CASSVTSGALLYEQYF

v_gene: TRBV28
CDR3aa: CASSPDRAIQPQHF

v_gene: TRBV5-8
CDR3aa: CASSLEGTSVTYEQYF

v_gene: TRBV5-5
CDR3aa: CASSLDARRLEQYF

v_gene: TRBV12-3/TRBV12-4
CDR3aa: CASSLNYGSQQYF

v_gene: TRBV29-1
CDR3aa: CSVETRAGYTF

v_gene: TRBV7-9
CDR3aa: CASSQHGGVNTEAFF

v_gene: TRBV28
CDR3aa: CASQGGVAGLNEQYF

v_gene: TRBV29-1
CDR3aa: CSALDRPREQYF

v_gene: TRBV5-1
CDR3aa: CASSWDGGNTEAFF

v_gene: TRBV6-1
CDR3aa: CASSEGWGAEPSYEQYF

v_gene: TRBV10-3
CDR3aa: CAISESAGTGEQYF

v_gene: TRBV6-5
CDR3aa: CASLEVGTYNEQFF

v_gene: TRBV25-1
CDR3aa: CASSLAGALLEQYF

v_gene: TRBV19
CDR3aa: CASTSGSSYNEQFF

v_gene: TRBV27
CDR3aa: CASSPPPGTNEKLFF

v_gene: TRBV12-3/TRBV12-4
CDR3aa: CASSLAGTTEAFF

v_gene: TRBV27
CDR3aa: CASSPGQPYNEQFF

v_gene: TRBV3-1/TRBV3-2
CDR3aa: CASSPGLAGRSQYF

v_gene: TRBV6-4
CDR3aa: CASSAGGRGDTEAFF

v_gene: TRBV19
CDR3aa: CASSSQEGVPLHF

v_gene: TRBV5-4
CDR3aa: CASSLQGGGEEQYF

v_gene: TRBV6-5
CDR3aa: CASNRFAGHNEQFF

v_gene: TRBV5-1
CDR3aa: CASSITDPRETQYF

v_gene: TRBV5-8
CDR3aa: CASSQGQGGDEQYF

v_gene: TRBV18
CDR3aa: CASSPGLAGGETQYF

v_gene: TRBV5-8
CDR3aa: CASSLAAASEEKLFF

v_gene: TRBV28
CDR3aa: CASSPLAGGGNEQFF

v_gene: TRBV6-6
CDR3aa: CASSYSRDNEKLFF

v_gene: TRBV11-1
CDR3aa: CASSETSDAVLYEQYF

v_gene: TRBV11-1
CDR3aa: CASSLWRVANTEAFF

v_gene: TRBV7-9
CDR3aa: CASSPVTLAGYNEQFF

v_gene: TRBV6-5
CDR3aa: CASSDPVVGANVLTF

v_gene: TRBV7-3
CDR3aa: CASSAQGGPQHF

v_gene: TRBV19
CDR3aa: CASSISGGPSYEQYF

v_gene: TRBV3-1/TRBV3-2
CDR3aa: CASRGGGISTDTQYF

v_gene: TRBV5-1
CDR3aa: CASSLNAGQGETQYF

v_gene: TRBV5-1
CDR3aa: CASSIQETNTGELFF

v_gene: TRBV19
CDR3aa: CASAAEKLFF

v_gene: TRBV6-5
CDR3aa: CASTTSFRASPLHF

v_gene: TRBV12-5
CDR3aa: CASGLGRSPPDTQYF

v_gene: TRBV7-3
CDR3aa: CASSKGLAGSPGDTQYF